Here is one T cell receptor (beta chain) with its context. Its matching antigen is unknown. This sample stems from a study of CD8 T cells in ankylosing spondylitis. Study-wide findings and caveats: Significant enrichment of disease-linked clones was reportedly seen in matched ankylosing spondylitis synovial fluid. Among TCR beta sequences, a motif of roughly 8 highly homologous variants appeared characteristic of ankylosing spondylitis blood. Clones that were linked to disease were CD8+ and were relatively rare in peripheral blood. A number of the motif variants had already been described in reactive arthritis synovial fluid and blood.

Scientists made TCR beta libraries using quantitative 5'-RACE with molecular barcodes. Via MiXCR, TCRdb re-called the 5' RACE reads, giving one row per CDR3 protein. The table includes fewer than 400,000 distinct CDR3 sequences, about 22% detected once. The sequencing input was blood, either unsorted or a sorted T cell fraction (not recorded which). The receptor comes from a male donor with ankylosing spondylitis.

The CDR3 sequence: CASSLVSTSGTYEQYF. For the CDR3, the DNA is TGTGCCAGCAGCTTAGTATCGACTAGCGGGACCTACGAGCAGTACTTC. The V call is TRBV7-2, the J call TRBJ2-7; TRBD2 aligns across 11 bases. Losses at the gene ends were 1 base for V and 2 bases for J; bases not matched to a gene: 4. The CDR3 runs 16 residues. From germline, CDR1 is SGHTA and CDR2 FQGNSA. The complete variable domain, with remaining parts taken from reference TRBV7-2 and TRBJ2-7, reads GAGVSQSPSNKVTEKGKDVELRCDPISGHTALYWYRQSLGQGLEFLIYFQGNSAPDKSGLPSDRFSAERTGGSVSTLTIQRTQQEDSAVYLCASSLVSTSGTYEQYFGPGTRLTVT.